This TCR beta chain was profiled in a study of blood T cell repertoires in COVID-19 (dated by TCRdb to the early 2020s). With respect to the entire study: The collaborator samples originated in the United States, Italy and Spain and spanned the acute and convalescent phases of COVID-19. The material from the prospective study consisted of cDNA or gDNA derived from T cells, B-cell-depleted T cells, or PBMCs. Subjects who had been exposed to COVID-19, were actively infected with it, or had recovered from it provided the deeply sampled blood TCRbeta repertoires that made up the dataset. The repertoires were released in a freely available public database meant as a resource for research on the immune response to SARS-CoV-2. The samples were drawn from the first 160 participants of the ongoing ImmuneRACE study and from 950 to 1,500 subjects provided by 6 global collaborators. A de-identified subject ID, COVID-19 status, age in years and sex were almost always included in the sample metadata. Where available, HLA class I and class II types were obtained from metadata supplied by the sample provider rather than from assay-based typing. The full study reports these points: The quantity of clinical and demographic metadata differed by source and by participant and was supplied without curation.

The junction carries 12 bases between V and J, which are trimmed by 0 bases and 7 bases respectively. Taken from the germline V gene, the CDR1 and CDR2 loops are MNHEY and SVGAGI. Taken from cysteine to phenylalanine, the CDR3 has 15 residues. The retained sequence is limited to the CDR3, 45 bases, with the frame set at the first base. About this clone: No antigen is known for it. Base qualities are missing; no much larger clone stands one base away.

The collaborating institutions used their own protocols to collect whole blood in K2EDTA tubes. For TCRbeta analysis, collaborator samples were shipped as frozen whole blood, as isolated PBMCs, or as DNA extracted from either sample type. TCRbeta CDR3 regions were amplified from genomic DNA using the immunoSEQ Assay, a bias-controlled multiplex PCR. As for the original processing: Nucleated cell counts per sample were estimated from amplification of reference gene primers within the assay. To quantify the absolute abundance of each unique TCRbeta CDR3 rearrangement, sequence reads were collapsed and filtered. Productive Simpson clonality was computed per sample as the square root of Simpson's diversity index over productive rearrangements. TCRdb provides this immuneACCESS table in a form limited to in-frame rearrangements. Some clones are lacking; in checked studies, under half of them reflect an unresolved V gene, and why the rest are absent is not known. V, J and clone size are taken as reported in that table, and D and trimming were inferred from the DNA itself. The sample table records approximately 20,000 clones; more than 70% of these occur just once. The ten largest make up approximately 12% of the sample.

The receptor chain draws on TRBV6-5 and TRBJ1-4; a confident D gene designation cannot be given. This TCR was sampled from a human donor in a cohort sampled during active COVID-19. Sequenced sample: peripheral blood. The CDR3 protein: CASSYSGEAGEKLFF. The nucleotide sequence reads TGTGCCAGCAGTTACTCTGGGGAAGCGGGTGAAAAACTGTTTTTT.